This entry lists 11 T cell receptor beta chains sequenced from one sample in a study of T cells in Graves' hyperthyroidism and ophthalmopathy. Amplified regions were TCR beta CDR3 sequences from RNA transcripts. HTBI primers drove first-round RT-PCR of the TCR CDR3. MiXCR, applied by TCRdb to the multiplex PCR reads, yields one record per CDR3 protein. The profile covers approximately 300,000 distinct CDR3 sequences, with approximately 17% appearing a single time and 33% taken by the ten largest. The sequenced sample was blood. Every receptor here comes from a man between 25 and 39 years old with Graves' hyperthyroidism.

This chain joins TRBV9 and TRBJ2-2, with 13 bases that match TRBD2. The V and J ends lost 2 bases and 4 bases, in that order; junction bases with no gene match: 2. CDR1 and CDR2 from the germline V gene are SGDLS and YYNGEE. CDR3 length equals 16 residues. CDR3 amino acids: CASSVGLAGATGELFF. CDR3 nucleotides: TGTGCCAGCAGCGTCGGACTAGCGGGAGCCACCGGGGAGCTGTTTTTT.

This clonotype appeared a few times. CDR3 DNA: TGTGCCAGCAGTTCAAATCAACAGGGTTGGGGGCCAACTAATGAAAAACTGTTTTTT. This gives the protein CASSSNQQGWGPTNEKLFF. V is TRBV28 and J is TRBJ1-4; D is possibly TRBD1 (6 bases). CDR1 and CDR2 from the germline V gene are MDHEN and SYDVKM. The CDR3 is 19 residues long. Trimming left V 4 bases short and J 0 bases short, with 21 bases between.

The chain couples TRBV5-1 to TRBJ1-6; 8 bases line up with TRBD1. The CDR3 is 14 amino acids. V lost 5 bases and J lost 10; bases outside the gene matches: 8. The germline gives CDR1 SGHRS, CDR2 YFSETQ. The CDR3 protein is CASRLAGGRSPLHF. In DNA form, the CDR3 reads TGCGCCAGCAGGTTAGCAGGGGGCCGGTCACCCCTCCACTTT. The whole variable domain, filled in from reference TRBV5-1 and TRBJ1-6, reads KAGVTQTPRYLIKTRGQQVTLSCSPISGHRSVSWYQQTPGQGLQFLFEYFSETQRNKGNFPGRFSGRQFSNSRSEMNVSTLELGDSALYLCASRLAGGRSPLHFGNGTRLTVT.

This clonotype was counted at least ten times. The J gene is TRBJ2-7, the V gene TRBV7-9, with 10 bases aligning to TRBD1. J gave up 3 bases and V 0 bases, and 8 bases lay outside the gene matches. CDR1 and CDR2 (germline): SEHNR, FQNEAQ (reference sequence). The CDR3 contains 17 residues. CDR3 DNA: TGTGCCAGCAGCTTAGCGCCTTATAGGACAGGGGGCTACGAGCAGTACTTC. The encoded protein is CASSLAPYRTGGYEQYF.

In this sample, this clonotype turned up many times. In DNA, the CDR3 is TGTGCCAGTAGGAGCTCGAACACCGGGGAGCTGTTTTTT. Its translation is CASRSSNTGELFF. This chain links TRBV28 with TRBJ2-2; D gene ambiguous. Germline assignment: CDR1 MDHEN and CDR2 SYDVKM. V lost 9 bases and J lost 0, with 8 bases in between. CDR3 size: 13 residues.

This clonotype was recorded many times. V is TRBV5-8 and J is TRBJ1-4, with TRBD1 matching over 7 bases. With 3 bases clipped from V and 0 bases from J, the junction kept 2 bases outside the gene matches. CDR1 is SGHTS and CDR2 is YDEGEE in the germline V gene. There are 15 residues in the CDR3. The CDR3 DNA is TGTGCCAGCAGCTGGGGACAGACAACTAATGAAAAACTGTTTTTT. Protein sequence: CASSWGQTTNEKLFF.

This clonotype was counted between two and nine times. The genes are TRBV3-1 and TRBJ2-7; D tentatively fits TRBD1 or TRBD2 (5 bases each). Looked up from germline, CDR1 is LGHDT and CDR2 is YNNKEL (reference sequence). This CDR3 is 15 amino acids long. The ends were cut back, 5 bases at V and 6 bases at J, with 20 bases in the middle. The DNA for the CDR3 is TGTGCCAGCAGCATAGACTGGGACCTCCGTGGCGAGCAGTACTTC. It is translated as CASSIDWDLRGEQYF.

The chain combines TRBV20-1 with TRBJ1-5, with a possible D match to TRBD1 (5 bases). In germline, CDR1 is DFQATT, CDR2 SNEGSKA (reference sequence). The CDR3 runs to 14 residues. Trimming took 6 bases from V and 7 from J, leaving 19 bases between them. Written as DNA, the CDR3 is TGCAGTGCCCTCCTGGGGGGGGGAGGGCAGCCCCAGCATTTT. Residues: CSALLGGGGQPQHF.

This clonotype has ten or more counts. This rearrangement joins TRBV2 to TRBJ2-5, with TRBD2 matching over 10 bases. Per the germline V gene, CDR1 is SNHLY and CDR2 is FYNNEI. V lost 6 bases to trimming and J lost 9 bases; unmatched junction nucleotides: 10. This CDR3 comprises 14 residues. The CDR3 protein is CASRKREGRLPQYF. The CDR3 DNA follows: TGTGCCAGCAGGAAGCGGGAGGGCCGACTGCCCCAGTACTTC.

This clonotype was recorded many times. The chain joins TRBV20-1 to TRBJ1-1; unclear D gene. This CDR3 comprises 12 residues. V shed 3 bases and J shed 1 base, with 6 bases lying between them. Germline CDR1 DFQATT, CDR2 SNEGSKA (reference sequence). CDR3 nucleotides: TGCAGTGCTAGGGGTGGGAACACTGAAGCTTTCTTT. This translates into CSARGGNTEAFF.

The chain employs TRBV20-1 and TRBJ2-1, with D uncertain. Germline CDR1 DFQATT, CDR2 SNEGSKA (reference sequence). Trimming pared 0 bases from V and 3 bases from J, leaving 12 bases between. The CDR3 extends over 15 amino acids. As DNA, the CDR3 is TGCAGTGCTAGAGATCTACTGAGAATCTACAATGAGCAGTTCTTC. Its protein product is CSARDLLRIYNEQFF.